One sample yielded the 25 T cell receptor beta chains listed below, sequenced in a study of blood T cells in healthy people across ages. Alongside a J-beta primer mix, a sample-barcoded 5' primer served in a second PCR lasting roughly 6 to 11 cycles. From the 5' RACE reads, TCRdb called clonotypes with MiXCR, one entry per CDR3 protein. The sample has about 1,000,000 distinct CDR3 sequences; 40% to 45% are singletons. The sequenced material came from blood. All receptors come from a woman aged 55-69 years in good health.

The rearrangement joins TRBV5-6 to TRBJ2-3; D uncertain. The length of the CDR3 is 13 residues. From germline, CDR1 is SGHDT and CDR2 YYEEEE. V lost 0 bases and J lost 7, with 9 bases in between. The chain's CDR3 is CASSLASMNTQYF. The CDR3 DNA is TGTGCCAGCAGCTTGGCCTCTATGAATACGCAGTATTTT. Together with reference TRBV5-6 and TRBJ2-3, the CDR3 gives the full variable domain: DAGVTQSPTHLIKTRGQQVTLRCSPKSGHDTVSWYQQALGQGPQFIFQYYEEEERQRGNFPDRFSGHQFPNYSSELNVNALLLGDSALYLCASSLASMNTQYFGPGTRLTVL.

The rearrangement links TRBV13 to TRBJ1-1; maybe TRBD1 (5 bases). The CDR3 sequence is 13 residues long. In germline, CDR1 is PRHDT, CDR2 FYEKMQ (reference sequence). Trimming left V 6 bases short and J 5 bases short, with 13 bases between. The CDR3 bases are TGTGCCAGCAGTCGACAGCCGAATACTGAAGCTTTCTTT. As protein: CASSRQPNTEAFF.

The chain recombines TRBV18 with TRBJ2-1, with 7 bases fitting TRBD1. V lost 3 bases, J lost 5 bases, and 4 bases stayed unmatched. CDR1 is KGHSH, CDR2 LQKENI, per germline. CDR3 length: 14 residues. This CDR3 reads CASSPVTGNNEQFF. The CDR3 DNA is TGTGCCAGCTCACCGGTGACAGGGAACAATGAGCAGTTCTTC. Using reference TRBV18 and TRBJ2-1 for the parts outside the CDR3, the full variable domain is NAGVMQNPRHLVRRRGQEARLRCSPMKGHSHVYWYRQLPEEGLKFMVYLQKENIIDESGMPKERFSAEFPKEGPSILRIQQVVRGDSAAYFCASSPVTGNNEQFFGPGTRLTVL.

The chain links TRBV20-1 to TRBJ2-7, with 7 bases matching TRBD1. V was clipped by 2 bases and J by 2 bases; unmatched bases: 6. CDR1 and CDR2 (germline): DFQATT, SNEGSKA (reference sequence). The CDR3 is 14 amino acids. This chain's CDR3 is CSARPDRTPYEQYF. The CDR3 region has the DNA TGCAGTGCTAGACCGGACAGGACCCCCTACGAGCAGTACTTC.

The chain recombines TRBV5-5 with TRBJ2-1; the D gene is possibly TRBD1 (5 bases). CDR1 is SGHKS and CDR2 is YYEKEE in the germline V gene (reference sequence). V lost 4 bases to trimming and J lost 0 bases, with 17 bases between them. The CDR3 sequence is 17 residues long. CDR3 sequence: CASSPFPSTVSYNEQFF. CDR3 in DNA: TGTGCCAGCAGCCCTTTTCCTTCGACAGTCTCCTACAATGAGCAGTTCTTC. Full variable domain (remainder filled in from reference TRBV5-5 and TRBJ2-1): DAGVTQSPTHLIKTRGQQVTLRCSPISGHKSVSWYQQVLGQGPQFIFQYYEKEERGRGNFPDRFSARQFPNYSSELNVNALLLGDSALYLCASSPFPSTVSYNEQFFGPGTRLTVL.

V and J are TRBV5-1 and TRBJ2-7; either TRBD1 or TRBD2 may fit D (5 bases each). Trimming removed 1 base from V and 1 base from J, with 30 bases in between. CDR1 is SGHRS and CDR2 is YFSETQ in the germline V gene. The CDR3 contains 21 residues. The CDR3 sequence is CASSLSGPRGYDGGTSYEQYF. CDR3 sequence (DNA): TGCGCCAGCAGCTTGTCGGGACCGCGAGGGTACGACGGCGGAACGTCCTACGAGCAGTACTTC.

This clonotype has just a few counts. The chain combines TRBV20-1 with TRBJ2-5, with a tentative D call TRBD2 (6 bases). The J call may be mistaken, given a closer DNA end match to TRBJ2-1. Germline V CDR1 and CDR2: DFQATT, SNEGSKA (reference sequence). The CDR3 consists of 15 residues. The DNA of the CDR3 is TGCAGTGCTAGAGATGCCGTAGCGGTCCAAGAGACCCAGTTCTTC. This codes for CSARDAVAVQETQFF.

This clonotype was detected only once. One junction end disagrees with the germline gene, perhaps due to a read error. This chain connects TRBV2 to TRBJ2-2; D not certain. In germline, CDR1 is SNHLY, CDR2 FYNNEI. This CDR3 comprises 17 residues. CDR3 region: CAGSPTGPSLNTGELFF. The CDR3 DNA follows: TGTGCCGGCAGTCCTACCGGACCCTCGCTAAACACCGGGGAGCTGTTTTTT.

The CDR3 nucleotides read TGTGCCAGCAGTTACGCTGGACCGGGACTAGCGGGCGGGGAGCTGTTTTTT. This codes for CASSYAGPGLAGGELFF. This chain links TRBV6-6 with TRBJ2-2; TRBD2 matches at 12 bases. Trimming removed 2 bases from V and 7 bases from J; junction bases left unmatched: 8. CDR3 length equals 17 residues. Germline assignment: CDR1 MNHNY and CDR2 SVGAGI (reference sequence).

The CDR3 DNA reads TGTGCCAGCAGCTGGTTCCGGGACACTAGCTTTTACGAGCAGTACTTC. It encodes CASSWFRDTSFYEQYF. The V and J genes are TRBV7-8 and TRBJ2-5, with D perhaps given as TRBD1 or TRBD2 (6 bases each). The end of the DNA fits TRBJ2-7 better, so the J call may be wrong. The CDR3 is 16 amino acids. CDR1 is SGHVS and CDR2 is FQNEAQ in the germline V gene.

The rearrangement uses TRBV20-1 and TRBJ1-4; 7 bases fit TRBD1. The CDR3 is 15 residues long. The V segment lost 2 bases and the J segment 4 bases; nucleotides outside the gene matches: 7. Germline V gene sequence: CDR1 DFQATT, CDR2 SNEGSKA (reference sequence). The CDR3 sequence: CSARFPRDSNEKLFF. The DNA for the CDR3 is TGCAGTGCTAGATTTCCTAGGGACAGTAATGAAAAACTGTTTTTT.

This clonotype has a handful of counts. CDR3 sequence reads: CASSRSNSFSGANVLTF. DNA for the CDR3: TGTGCCAGCTCGCGGTCAAACAGCTTCTCTGGGGCCAACGTCCTGACTTTC. This sequence joins TRBV27 and TRBJ2-6; unclear D gene. Between the trimmed V and J ends, which lost 8 bases and 0 bases, there was a span of 17 bases. The CDR3 sequence is 17 residues long. CDR1 is MNHEY and CDR2 is SMNVEV in the germline V gene (reference sequence).

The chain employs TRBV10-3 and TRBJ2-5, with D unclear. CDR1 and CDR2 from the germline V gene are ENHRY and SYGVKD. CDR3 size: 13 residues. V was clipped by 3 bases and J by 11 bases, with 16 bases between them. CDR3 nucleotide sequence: TGTGCCATCAGTGATGACTCGGTCACTGGGCAGTACTTC. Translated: CAISDDSVTGQYF.

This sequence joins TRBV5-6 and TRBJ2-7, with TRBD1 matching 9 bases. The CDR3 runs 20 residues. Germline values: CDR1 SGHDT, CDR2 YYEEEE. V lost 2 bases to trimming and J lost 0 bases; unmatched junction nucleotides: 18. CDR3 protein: CASSFEFRNRGRGISYEQYF. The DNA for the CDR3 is TGTGCCAGCAGCTTTGAGTTTCGGAACAGGGGGCGAGGGATCTCCTACGAGCAGTACTTC.

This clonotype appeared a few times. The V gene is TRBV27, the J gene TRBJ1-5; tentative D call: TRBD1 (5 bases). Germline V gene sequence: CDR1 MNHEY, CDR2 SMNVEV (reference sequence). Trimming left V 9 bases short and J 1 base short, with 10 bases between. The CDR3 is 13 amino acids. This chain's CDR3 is CARGGGSNQPQHF. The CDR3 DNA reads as TGTGCCAGGGGGGGAGGAAGCAATCAGCCCCAGCATTTT.

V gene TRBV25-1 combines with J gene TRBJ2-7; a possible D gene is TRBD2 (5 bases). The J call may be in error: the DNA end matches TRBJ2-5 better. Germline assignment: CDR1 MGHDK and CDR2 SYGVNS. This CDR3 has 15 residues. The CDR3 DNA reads TGTGCCAGCAGTGTTGTCGCCCTGCCGGGGGAGACCCAGTACTTC. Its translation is CASSVVALPGETQYF.

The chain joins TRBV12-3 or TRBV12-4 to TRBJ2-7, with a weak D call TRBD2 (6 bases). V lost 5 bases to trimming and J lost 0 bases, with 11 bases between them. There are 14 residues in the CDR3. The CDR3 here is CASSAGLLSYEQYF. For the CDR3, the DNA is TGTGCCAGCAGTGCGGGACTCCTCTCCTACGAGCAGTACTTC.

CDR3 sequence reads: CASSQDTGSSSYEQYF. The CDR3 nucleotides read TGTGCCAGCAGCCAAGATACCGGAAGCAGTTCCTACGAGCAGTACTTC. The V gene is TRBV14, the J gene TRBJ2-7; D is unresolved. Per the germline V gene, CDR1 is SGHDN and CDR2 is FVKESK. This CDR3 spans 16 amino acids. V was shortened by 0 bases and J by 1 base, with 13 bases between the two germline ends. The full variable domain, with the rest looked up from reference TRBV14 and TRBJ2-7, is EAGVTQFPSHSVIEKGQTVTLRCDPISGHDNLYWYRRVMGKEIKFLLHFVKESKQDESGMPNNRFLAERTGGTYSTLKVQPAELEDSGVYFCASSQDTGSSSYEQYFGPGTRLTVT.

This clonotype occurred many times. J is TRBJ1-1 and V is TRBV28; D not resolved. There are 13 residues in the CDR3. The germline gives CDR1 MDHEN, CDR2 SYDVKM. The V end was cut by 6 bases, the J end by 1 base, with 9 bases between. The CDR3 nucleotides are TGTGCCAGCAGACCCGGGAGGAACACTGAAGCTTTCTTT. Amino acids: CASRPGRNTEAFF.

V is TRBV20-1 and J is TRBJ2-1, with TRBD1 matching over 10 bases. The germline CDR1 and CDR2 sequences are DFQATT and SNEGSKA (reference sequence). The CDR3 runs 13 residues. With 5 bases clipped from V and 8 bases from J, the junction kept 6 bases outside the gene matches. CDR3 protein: CSAVDRGLYEQFF. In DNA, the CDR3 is TGCAGTGCTGTAGACAGGGGGCTGTATGAGCAGTTCTTC.

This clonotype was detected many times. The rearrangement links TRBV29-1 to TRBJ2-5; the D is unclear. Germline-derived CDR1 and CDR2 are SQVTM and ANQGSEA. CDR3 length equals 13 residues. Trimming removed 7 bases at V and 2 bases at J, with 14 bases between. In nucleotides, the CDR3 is TGCAGCGCCGTCCGACCGAGTCAAGAGACCCAGTACTTC. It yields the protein CSAVRPSQETQYF.

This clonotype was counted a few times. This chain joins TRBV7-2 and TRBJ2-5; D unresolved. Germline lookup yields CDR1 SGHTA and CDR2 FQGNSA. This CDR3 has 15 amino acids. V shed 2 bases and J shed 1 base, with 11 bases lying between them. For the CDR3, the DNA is TGTGCCAGCAGCTTAAAGGCATCTACCCAAGAGACCCAGTACTTC. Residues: CASSLKASTQETQYF.

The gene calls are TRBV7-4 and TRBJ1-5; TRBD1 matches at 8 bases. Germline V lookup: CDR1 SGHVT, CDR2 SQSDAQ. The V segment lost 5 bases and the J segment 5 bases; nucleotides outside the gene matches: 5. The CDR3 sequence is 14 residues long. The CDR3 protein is CASSPRGHHQPQHF. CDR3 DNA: TGTGCCAGCAGCCCCAGGGGGCACCATCAGCCCCAGCATTTT.

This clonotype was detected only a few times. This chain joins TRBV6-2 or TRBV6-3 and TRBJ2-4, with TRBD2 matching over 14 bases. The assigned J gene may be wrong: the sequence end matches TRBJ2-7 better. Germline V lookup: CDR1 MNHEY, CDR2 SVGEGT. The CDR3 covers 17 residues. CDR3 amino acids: CASSRPGLAGVNYEQYF. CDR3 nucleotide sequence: TGTGCCAGCAGTCGACCGGGACTAGCGGGAGTGAATTACGAGCAGTACTTC.

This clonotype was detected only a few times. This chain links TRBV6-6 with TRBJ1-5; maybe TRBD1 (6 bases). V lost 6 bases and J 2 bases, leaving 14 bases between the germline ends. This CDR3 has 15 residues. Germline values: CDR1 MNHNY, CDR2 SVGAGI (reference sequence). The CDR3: CASRFGTPRNQPQHF. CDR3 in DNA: TGTGCCAGCAGATTCGGGACACCCCGCAATCAGCCCCAGCATTTT.